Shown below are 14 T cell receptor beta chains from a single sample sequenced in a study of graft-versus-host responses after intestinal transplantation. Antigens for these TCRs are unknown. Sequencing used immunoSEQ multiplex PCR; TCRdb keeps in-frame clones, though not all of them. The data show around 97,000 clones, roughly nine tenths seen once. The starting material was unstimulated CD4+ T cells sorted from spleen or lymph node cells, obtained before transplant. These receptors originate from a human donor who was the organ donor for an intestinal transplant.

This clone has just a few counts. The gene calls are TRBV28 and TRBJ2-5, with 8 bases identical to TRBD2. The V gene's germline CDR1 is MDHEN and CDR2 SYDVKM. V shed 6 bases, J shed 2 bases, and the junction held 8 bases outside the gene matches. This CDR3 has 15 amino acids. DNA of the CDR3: TGTGCCAGCAGCCGACGGGGGGGGCGACAAGAGACCCAGTACTTC. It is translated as CASSRRGGRQETQYF.

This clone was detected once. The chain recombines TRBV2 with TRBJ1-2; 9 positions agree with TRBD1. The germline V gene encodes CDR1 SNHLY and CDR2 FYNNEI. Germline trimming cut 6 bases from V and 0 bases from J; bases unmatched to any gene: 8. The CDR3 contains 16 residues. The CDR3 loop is CASSQFTGGSNYGYTF. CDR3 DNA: TGTGCCAGCAGCCAATTTACAGGGGGCTCTAACTATGGCTACACCTTC.

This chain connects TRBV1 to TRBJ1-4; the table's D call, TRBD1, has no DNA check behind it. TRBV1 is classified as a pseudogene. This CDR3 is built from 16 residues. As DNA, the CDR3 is TGCACCAGCAGCCAAGATCGGACAGGGGGTTATGAAAAACTGTTTTTT. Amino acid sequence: CTSSQDRTGGYEKLFF.

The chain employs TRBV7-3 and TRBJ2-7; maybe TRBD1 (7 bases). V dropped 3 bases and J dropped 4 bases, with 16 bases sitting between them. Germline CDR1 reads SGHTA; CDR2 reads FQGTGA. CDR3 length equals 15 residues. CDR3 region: CASSLAGGGGYEQYF. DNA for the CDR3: TGTGCCAGCAGCTTGGCCGGAGGGGGCGGTTACGAGCAGTACTTC.

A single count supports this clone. The CDR3 DNA follows: TGCGCCAGCAGCCTCTCCGGACAGACCTATGGCTACACCTTC. It encodes CASSLSGQTYGYTF. V is TRBV4-1 and J is TRBJ1-2, with D maybe TRBD1 (6 bases). V was clipped by 4 bases and J by 4 bases, with 13 bases between them. The CDR3 runs 14 residues. CDR1 and CDR2 (germline): MGHRA, YSYEKL.

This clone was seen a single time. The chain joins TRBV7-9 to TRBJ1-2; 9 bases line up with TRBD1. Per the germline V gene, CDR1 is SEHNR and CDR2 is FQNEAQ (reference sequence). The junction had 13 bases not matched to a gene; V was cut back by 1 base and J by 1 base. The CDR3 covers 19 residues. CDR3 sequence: CASSLVPGQGSGLNYGYTF. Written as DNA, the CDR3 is TGTGCCAGCAGCTTAGTACCGGGACAGGGAAGCGGGCTTAACTATGGCTACACCTTC. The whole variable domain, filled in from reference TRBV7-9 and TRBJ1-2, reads DTGVSQNPRHKITKRGQNVTFRCDPISEHNRLYWYRQTLGQGPEFLTYFQNEAQLEKSRLLSDRFSAERPKGSFSTLEIQRTEQGDSAMYLCASSLVPGQGSGLNYGYTFGSGTRLTVV.

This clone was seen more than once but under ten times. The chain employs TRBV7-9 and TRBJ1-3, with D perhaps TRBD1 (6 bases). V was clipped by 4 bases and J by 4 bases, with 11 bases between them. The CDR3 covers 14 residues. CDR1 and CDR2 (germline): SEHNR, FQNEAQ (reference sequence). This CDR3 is CASSSGHPGNTIYF. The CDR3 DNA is TGTGCCAGCAGCTCGGGACACCCGGGAAACACCATATATTTT.

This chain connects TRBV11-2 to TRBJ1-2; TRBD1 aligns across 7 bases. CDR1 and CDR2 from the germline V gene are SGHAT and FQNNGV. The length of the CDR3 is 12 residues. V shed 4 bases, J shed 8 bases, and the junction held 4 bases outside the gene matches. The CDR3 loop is CASSYRGEGYTF. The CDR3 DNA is TGTGCCAGCAGCTACAGGGGCGAGGGCTACACCTTC.

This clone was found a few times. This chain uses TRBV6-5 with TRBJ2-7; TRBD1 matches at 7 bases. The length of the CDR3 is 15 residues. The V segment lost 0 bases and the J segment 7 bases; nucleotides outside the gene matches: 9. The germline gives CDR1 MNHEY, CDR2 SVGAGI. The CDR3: CASSYSTRGQKEQYF. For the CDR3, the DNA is TGTGCCAGCAGTTACTCGACTCGGGGACAGAAGGAGCAGTACTTC.

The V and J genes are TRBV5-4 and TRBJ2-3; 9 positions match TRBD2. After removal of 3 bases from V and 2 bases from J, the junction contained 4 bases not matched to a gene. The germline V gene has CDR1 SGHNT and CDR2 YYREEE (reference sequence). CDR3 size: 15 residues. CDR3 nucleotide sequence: TGTGCCAGCAGCTCAAAGCGGGGGGCCACAGATACGCAGTATTTT. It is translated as CASSSKRGATDTQYF.

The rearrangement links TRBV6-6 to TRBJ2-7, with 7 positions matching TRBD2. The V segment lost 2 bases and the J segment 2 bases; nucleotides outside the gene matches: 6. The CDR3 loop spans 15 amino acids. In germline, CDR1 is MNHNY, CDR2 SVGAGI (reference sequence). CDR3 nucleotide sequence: TGTGCCAGCAGTTACGGTAGCGGGCCTCCCTACGAGCAGTACTTC. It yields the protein CASSYGSGPPYEQYF.

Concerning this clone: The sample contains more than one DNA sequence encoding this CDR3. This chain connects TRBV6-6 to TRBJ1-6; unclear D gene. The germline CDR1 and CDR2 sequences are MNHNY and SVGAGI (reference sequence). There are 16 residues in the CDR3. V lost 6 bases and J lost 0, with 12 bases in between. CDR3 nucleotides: TGTGCCAGCAGCCGACACATGAGCTCCTATAATTCACCCCTCCACTTT. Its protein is CASSRHMSSYNSPLHF.

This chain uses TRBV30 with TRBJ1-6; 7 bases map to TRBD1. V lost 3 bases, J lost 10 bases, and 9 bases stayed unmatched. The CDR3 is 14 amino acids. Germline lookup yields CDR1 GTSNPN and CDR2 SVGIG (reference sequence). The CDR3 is CAWSPRTGSSPLHF. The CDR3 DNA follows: TGTGCCTGGAGCCCCCGGACAGGATCCTCACCCCTCCACTTT.

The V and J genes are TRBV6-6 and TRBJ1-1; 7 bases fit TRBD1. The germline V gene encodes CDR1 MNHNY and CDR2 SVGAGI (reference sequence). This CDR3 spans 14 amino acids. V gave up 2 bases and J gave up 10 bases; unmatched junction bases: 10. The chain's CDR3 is CASSYRDREGGAFF. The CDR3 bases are TGTGCCAGCAGTTACCGCGACAGGGAAGGGGGAGCTTTCTTT.